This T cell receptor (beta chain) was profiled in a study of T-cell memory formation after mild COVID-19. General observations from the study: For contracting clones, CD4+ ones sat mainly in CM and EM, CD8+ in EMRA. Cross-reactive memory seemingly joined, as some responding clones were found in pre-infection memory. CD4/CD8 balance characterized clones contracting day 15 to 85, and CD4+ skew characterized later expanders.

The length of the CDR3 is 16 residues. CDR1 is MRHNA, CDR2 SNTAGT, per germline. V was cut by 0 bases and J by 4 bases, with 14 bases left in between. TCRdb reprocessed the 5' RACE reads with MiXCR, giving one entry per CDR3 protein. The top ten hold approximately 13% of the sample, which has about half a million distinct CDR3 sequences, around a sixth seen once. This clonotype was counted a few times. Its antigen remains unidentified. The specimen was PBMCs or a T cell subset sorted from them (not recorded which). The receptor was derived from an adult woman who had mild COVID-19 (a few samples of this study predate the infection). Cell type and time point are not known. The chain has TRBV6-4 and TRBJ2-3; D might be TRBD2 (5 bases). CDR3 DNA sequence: TGTGCCAGCAGTGACTCATCGTCTAGCTTGGCAGATACGCAGTATTTT. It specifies CASSDSSSSLADTQYF.